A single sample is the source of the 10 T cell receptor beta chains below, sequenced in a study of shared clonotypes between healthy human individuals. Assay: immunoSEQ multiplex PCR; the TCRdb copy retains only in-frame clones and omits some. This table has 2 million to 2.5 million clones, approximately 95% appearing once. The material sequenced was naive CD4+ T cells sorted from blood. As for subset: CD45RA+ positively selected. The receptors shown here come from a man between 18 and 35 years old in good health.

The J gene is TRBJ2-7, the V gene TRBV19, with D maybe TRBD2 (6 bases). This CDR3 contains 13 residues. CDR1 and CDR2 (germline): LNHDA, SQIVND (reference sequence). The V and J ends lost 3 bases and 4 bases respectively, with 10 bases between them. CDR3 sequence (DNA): TGTGCCAGTAGTATCAAACGGGGGTACGAGCAGTACTTC. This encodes CASSIKRGYEQYF. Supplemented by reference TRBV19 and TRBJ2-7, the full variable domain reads DGGITQSPKYLFRKEGQNVTLSCEQNLNHDAMYWYRQDPGQGLRLIYYSQIVNDFQKGDIAEGYSVSREKKESFPLTVTSAQKNPTAFYLCASSIKRGYEQYFGPGTRLTVT.

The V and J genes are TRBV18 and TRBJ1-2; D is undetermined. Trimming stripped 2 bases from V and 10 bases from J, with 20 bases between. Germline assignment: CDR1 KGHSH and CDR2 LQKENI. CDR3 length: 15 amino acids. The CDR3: CASSPSLAGIKVYTF. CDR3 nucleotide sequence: TGTGCCAGCTCACCATCCCTAGCGGGAATAAAAGTCTACACCTTC.

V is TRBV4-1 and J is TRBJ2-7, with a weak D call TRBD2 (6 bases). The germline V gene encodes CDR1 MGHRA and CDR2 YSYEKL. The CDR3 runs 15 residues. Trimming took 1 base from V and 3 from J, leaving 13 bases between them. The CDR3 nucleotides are TGCGCCAGCAGCCAAGCCTTTCCGGGGGACTACGAGCAGTACTTC. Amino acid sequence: CASSQAFPGDYEQYF.

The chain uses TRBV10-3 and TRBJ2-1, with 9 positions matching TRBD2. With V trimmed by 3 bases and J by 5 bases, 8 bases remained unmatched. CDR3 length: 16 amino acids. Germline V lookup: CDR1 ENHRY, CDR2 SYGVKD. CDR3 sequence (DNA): TGTGCCATCAGTGATGGGAGCGGGGGGTCCAACAATGAGCAGTTCTTC. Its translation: CAISDGSGGSNNEQFF.

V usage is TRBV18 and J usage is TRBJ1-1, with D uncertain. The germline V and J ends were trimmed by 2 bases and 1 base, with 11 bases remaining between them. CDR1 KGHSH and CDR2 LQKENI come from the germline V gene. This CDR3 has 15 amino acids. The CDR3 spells CASSPDSVANTEAFF. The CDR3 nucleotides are TGTGCCAGCTCACCAGATTCGGTAGCGAACACTGAAGCTTTCTTT.

In DNA form, the CDR3 reads TGTGCCATCAGGGGGGACGGAAATTCACCCCTCCACTTT. This sequence encodes CAIRGDGNSPLHF. This sequence joins TRBV10-3 and TRBJ1-6; D is perhaps TRBD1 (5 bases). CDR3 length: 13 residues. In germline, CDR1 is ENHRY, CDR2 SYGVKD. Trimming pared 6 bases from V and 7 bases from J, leaving 10 bases between.

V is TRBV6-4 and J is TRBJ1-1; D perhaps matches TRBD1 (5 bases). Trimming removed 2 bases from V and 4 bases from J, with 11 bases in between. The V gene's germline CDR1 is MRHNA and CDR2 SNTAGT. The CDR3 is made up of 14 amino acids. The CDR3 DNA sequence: TGTGCCAGCAGTGACAAGGCAGGGAGCACTGAAGCTTTCTTT. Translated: CASSDKAGSTEAFF.

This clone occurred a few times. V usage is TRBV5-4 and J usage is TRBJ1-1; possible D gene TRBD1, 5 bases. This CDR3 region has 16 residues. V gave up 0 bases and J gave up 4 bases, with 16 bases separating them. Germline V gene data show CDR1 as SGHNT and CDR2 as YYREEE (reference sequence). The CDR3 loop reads CASSLGLGPMSTEAFF. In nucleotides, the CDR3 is TGTGCCAGCAGCTTGGGTCTGGGACCCATGAGCACTGAAGCTTTCTTT.

CDR3 sequence (DNA): TGTGCCAGCAGCCCCCGGCTAGCTAGTGAGCAGTTCTTC. Encoded protein: CASSPRLASEQFF. The chain has TRBV14 and TRBJ2-1; D possibly corresponds to TRBD2 (5 bases). Trimming left V 4 bases short and J 9 bases short, with 13 bases between. The CDR3 totals 13 residues. Germline CDR1 reads SGHDN; CDR2 reads FVKESK.

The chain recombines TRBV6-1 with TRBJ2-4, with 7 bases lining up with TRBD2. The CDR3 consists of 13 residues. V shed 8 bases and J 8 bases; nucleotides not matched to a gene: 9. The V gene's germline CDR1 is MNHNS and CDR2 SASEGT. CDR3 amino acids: CASFPSGGYIQYF. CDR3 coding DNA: TGTGCCAGCTTTCCTAGCGGTGGGTACATTCAGTACTTC.